The present T cell receptor beta chain was sequenced within a study of lymphopenia after photon versus proton radiotherapy. Notes on the study in general: In patients who died, overall survival fell as post-nadir TCR diversity dropped more. Survival link was tested only in deceased patients; proton benefit remains a possibility. After the lymphocyte nadir, photon-treated repertoires showed oligoclonal expansion, especially of CD8+ Temra cells. Relative stability marked proton patients; photon patients lost diversity and naive cells.

Note on this clone: As yet, its antigen is unknown.

Method: immunoSEQ multiplex PCR; TCRdb's copy keeps in-frame clones and lacks some. The sample has 75,000 or so clones; about 86% are singletons. The CDR3 is 16 amino acids. Germline V CDR1 and CDR2: GTSNPN, SVGIG (reference sequence). The chain employs TRBV30 and TRBJ1-1; weak D call: TRBD1 (5 bases). The material was peripheral blood, obtained from a patient treated with proton-based radiotherapy. The sequence came from a man in his fifties or sixties with pancreatic cancer. This CDR3 reads CAHGGRTTRVNTEAFF. The CDR3 region has the DNA TGTGCGCATGGCGGACGAACTACCAGGGTGAACACTGAAGCTTTCTTT.